This T cell receptor beta chain came from a study of OX40 agonist ivuxolimab in advanced cancers. The repertoire was sequenced with immunoSEQ multiplex PCR; TCRdb's copy has only in-frame clones and lacks some. Here the sample spans around 26,000 clones, less than 90% being singletons. The sequence was collected from an adult with an advanced solid tumor such as melanoma, head and neck, liver or kidney cancer. The starting material was CD4+ or CD8+ T cells sorted from blood, obtained in a trial of the OX40 agonist ivuxolimab.

Written as DNA, the CDR3 is TGTGCCAGCAGTTTGGGGACCAAAAACATTCAGTACTTC. Its translation: CASSLGTKNIQYF. This chain connects TRBV6-5 to TRBJ2-4; D gene unclear. Germline V CDR1 and CDR2: MNHEY, SVGAGI. This CDR3 has 13 residues. Trimming pared 4 bases from V and 2 bases from J, leaving 6 bases between.